The 6 T cell receptor beta chains reported below all come from one sample, sequenced in a study of spatial heterogeneity in lung cancer. Whole-study results and caveats: Counts of expanded intratumoral alpha and beta TCRs tracked tumor mutation counts.

These receptors have no known antigen. As to time point: sample taken at primary tumor resection. TCRdb itself ran the 5' RACE reads through MiXCR, one entry per CDR3 protein. Here the sample spans nearly 10,000 distinct CDR3 sequences, around 6% being singletons. The material sequenced was lung tumor tissue, taken at surgery. The receptors stem from a male donor with early-stage non-small cell lung cancer.

This clonotype was recorded many times. The chain employs TRBV10-3 and TRBJ1-2, with no clear D. The V and J ends lost 2 bases and 4 bases respectively, with 11 bases between them. This CDR3 contains 14 residues. The germline CDR1 and CDR2 sequences are ENHRY and SYGVKD. The CDR3 bases are TGTGCCATCAGTGAGCGGGGAGGTGGCTATGGCTACACCTTC. It encodes CAISERGGGYGYTF.

This clonotype was seen repeatedly, ten times or more. One junction end disagrees with the germline gene, perhaps due to a read error. The CDR3 region is CASSPSDSKEDTQYF. The CDR3 nucleotides read TGTGCTAGCAGCCCCTCGGACAGTAAAGAAGATACGCAGTATTTT. This chain uses TRBV7-7 with TRBJ2-3; D possibly corresponds to TRBD1 (6 bases). Germline loops: CDR1 SSHAT, CDR2 FNYEAQ (reference sequence). The CDR3 is made up of 15 amino acids.

There are many counts of this clonotype. V usage is TRBV20-1 and J usage is TRBJ1-4; TRBD1 is a possible D gene (6 bases). The germline gives CDR1 DFQATT, CDR2 SNEGSKA (reference sequence). CDR3 length equals 15 residues. Trimming removed 6 bases from V and 0 bases from J, with 14 bases in between. The DNA of the CDR3 is TGCAGTGCGAACGAGGACAGTGCAACTAATGAAAAACTGTTTTTT. The encoded protein is CSANEDSATNEKLFF.

This clonotype was picked up many times. J is TRBJ2-7 and V is TRBV5-5; perhaps TRBD1 as D (5 bases). The germline CDR1 and CDR2 sequences are SGHKS and YYEKEE (reference sequence). V gave up 3 bases and J gave up 3 bases, with 7 bases separating them. The CDR3 has 12 amino acids. CDR3 DNA sequence: TGTGCCAGCAGCTCCGACAGCTACGAGCAGTACGTC. Translated, it gives CASSSDSYEQYV.

This clonotype showed up many times. The genes are TRBV29-1 and TRBJ1-3; 11 bases agree with TRBD1. CDR1 is SQVTM, CDR2 ANQGSEA, per germline. CDR3 length: 15 amino acids. V was clipped by 6 bases and J by 4 bases; unmatched bases: 8. The CDR3 region is CSVVPDRGQGNTIYF. The CDR3 DNA follows: TGCAGCGTGGTCCCGGACAGGGGGCAAGGAAACACCATATATTTT.

This clonotype is medium-sized in the sample. The chain has TRBV20-1 and TRBJ2-7; TRBD1 matches at 7 bases. This CDR3 is 13 amino acids long. Germline values: CDR1 DFQATT, CDR2 SNEGSKA (reference sequence). Unmatched junction bases numbered 9, after V lost 5 bases and J lost 5 bases. DNA for the CDR3: TGCAGTGCTGTCACAGGGGCCCCCCACGAGCAGTACGTC. Its translation: CSAVTGAPHEQYV.